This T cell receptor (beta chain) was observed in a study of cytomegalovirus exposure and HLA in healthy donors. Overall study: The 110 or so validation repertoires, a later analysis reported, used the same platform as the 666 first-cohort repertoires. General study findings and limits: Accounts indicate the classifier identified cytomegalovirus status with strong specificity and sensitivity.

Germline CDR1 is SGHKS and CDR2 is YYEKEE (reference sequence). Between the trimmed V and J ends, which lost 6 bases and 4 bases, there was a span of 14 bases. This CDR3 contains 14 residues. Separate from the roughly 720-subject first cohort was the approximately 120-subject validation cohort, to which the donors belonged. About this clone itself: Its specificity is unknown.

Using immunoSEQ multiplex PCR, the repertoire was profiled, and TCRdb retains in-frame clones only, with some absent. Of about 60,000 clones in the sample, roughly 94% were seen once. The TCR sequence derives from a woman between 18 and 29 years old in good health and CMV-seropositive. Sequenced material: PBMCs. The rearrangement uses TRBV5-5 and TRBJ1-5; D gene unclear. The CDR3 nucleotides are TGTGCCAGCACCCTAGGAGGCAGAAATCAGCCCCAGCATTTT. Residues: CASTLGGRNQPQHF.